The rows below give T cell receptor beta chains drawn from one sample of a study of cytomegalovirus exposure and HLA in healthy donors. TCRdb's copy holds only in-frame clones and misses some; the assay was immunoSEQ multiplex PCR. The sample has around 150,000 clones; about three quarters are singletons. Source material: PBMCs. The source is a man between 40 and 49 years old in good health and CMV-seropositive. CDR3s include the opening cysteine and the closing phenylalanine or tryptophan. Each record gives: clone size, J gene, D gene, V gene, CDR3 protein, CDR3 DNA. D genes are given only for firm matches. Not every row has a clone size; where given, it reads once, few, many or a size class.

.	TRBJ2-7	.	TRBV28	CASPLWAIYEQYF	TGTGCCAGTCCTCTTTGGGCGATCTACGAGCAGTACTTC
.	TRBJ2-3	.	TRBV10-1	CASSEGGKYAQYF	TGCGCCAGCAGTGAGGGAGGCAAATATGCGCAGTATTTT
.	TRBJ2-3	TRBD2	TRBV2	CASRKTSGDDTQYF	TGTGCCAGCAGGAAGACTAGCGGGGATGATACGCAGTATTTT
.	TRBJ2-3	.	TRBV29-1	CSVGRGATDTQYF	TGCAGCGTTGGACGGGGAGCCACAGATACGCAGTATTTT
.	TRBJ2-1	TRBD2	TRBV27	CASSYLSGGAGNEQFF	TGTGCCAGCAGTTACCTAAGCGGGGGGGCTGGGAATGAGCAGTTCTTC
.	TRBJ1-1	TRBD1	TRBV7-2	CASSPYRGGNTEAFF	TGTGCCAGCAGCCCCTACAGGGGGGGGAACACTGAAGCTTTCTTT
few	TRBJ2-7	TRBD1	TRBV19	CASSASGQVWYEQYF	TGTGCCAGTAGTGCCTCGGGACAGGTGTGGTACGAGCAGTACTTC
few	TRBJ2-7	.	TRBV7-2	CASSLVSPGRGSYEQYF	TGTGCCAGCAGCTTAGTGTCTCCAGGTAGGGGCTCCTACGAGCAGTACTTC
.	TRBJ2-7	.	TRBV6-5	CASSYAGAPYEQYF	TGTGCCAGCAGTTACGCGGGGGCCCCCTACGAGCAGTACTTC
.	TRBJ1-4	.	TRBV4-3	CASSQDRTTNEKLFF	TGCGCCAGCAGCCAAGACAGGACTACTAATGAAAAACTGTTTTTT
.	TRBJ2-5	TRBD2	TRBV5-4	CASSLGLAGQETQYF	TGTGCCAGCAGCTTGGGGCTAGCGGGGCAAGAGACCCAGTACTTC
few	TRBJ1-5	.	TRBV28	CASKDPGNQPQHF	TGTGCCAGCAAGGATCCGGGAAATCAGCCCCAGCATTTT
few	TRBJ1-1	.	TRBV30	CAWTLLGSTNTEAFF	TGTGCCTGGACCCTCCTAGGCAGTACGAACACTGAAGCTTTCTTT
.	TRBJ2-3	.	TRBV9	CASSASPVQTDTQYF	TGTGCCAGCAGCGCTTCCCCGGTTCAAACAGATACGCAGTATTTT
.	TRBJ1-5	.	TRBV6-6	CASSPRAAAQHF	TGTGCCAGCAGCCCACGAGCGGCAGCCCAGCATTTT
.	TRBJ1-1	.	TRBV5-4	CASSLRGFGTEAFF	TGTGCCAGCAGCCTCAGGGGTTTCGGGACTGAAGCTTTCTTT
.	TRBJ2-7	TRBD1	TRBV29-1	CSVPGQGYEQYF	TGCAGCGTCCCGGGACAGGGCTACGAGCAGTACTTC
.	TRBJ2-7	TRBD2	TRBV27	CASRADSLGQGLHVYEQYF	TGTGCCAGCAGGGCCGACTCTTTGGGCCAGGGACTACACGTCTACGAGCAGTACTTC
.	TRBJ1-5	.	TRBV6-1	CASSPTTGYQPQHF	TGTGCCAGCAGTCCTACCACAGGGTATCAGCCCCAGCATTTT
.	TRBJ2-1	.	TRBV10-3	CAISDPRGGLSTNEQFF	TGTGCCATCAGTGATCCTAGGGGGGGTCTGTCGACAAATGAGCAGTTCTTC
.	TRBJ2-7	.	TRBV5-1	CASSTGSSYEQYF	TGCGCCAGCAGCACAGGGAGCTCCTACGAGCAGTACTTC
.	TRBJ2-7	TRBD1	TRBV30	CAWSNRGNLAYEQYF	TGTGCCTGGAGTAACAGGGGAAATCTCGCCTACGAGCAGTACTTC
.	TRBJ2-1	.	TRBV6-1	CASSGALNEQFF	TGTGCCAGCAGTGGGGCTCTCAATGAGCAGTTCTTC